This T cell receptor (beta chain) was sequenced during a study of CD8+CD57+ T cells in acquired aplastic anemia (dated by TCRdb to 2016 to 2019). For context, the study as a whole: A mean of about 3 ug of DNA, ranging from roughly 0.19 to 27.4 ug, was extracted from sorted CD4+ and CD8+ cells. Healthy donor samples averaged around 9.8 million reads for CD4+ and fewer than 12 million for CD8+ cells.

TCR beta VDJ combination and CDR3 sequence profiling used genomic DNA as the template. An Illumina HiSeq 2000 was the platform used for TCR repertoire sequencing. The original pipeline was this. TRBV/TRBJ rearrangement plots, CDR3 size and DJ length profiles, and Simpson's diversity index were used to evaluate the repertoires. The immunodominant clone was defined as the most abundant DNA sequence in deep sequencing data. CDR3 amino acid sequences were checked for sharing across subjects and were also compared against the VDJdb database and published repertoires. TCRdb applied fastp at Q25 and MiXCR to the public reads, then kept only in-frame beta chains. Here each entry gathers all rows of one CDR3 protein and keeps the most common genes and DNA. V and J calls and clone size were set by TCRdb, not the authors. This sample has some 210,000 distinct CDR3 sequences in its table, and roughly 55% of those were observed once. The top ten clones comprise around 32% of the sample.

Results and caveats for the whole study, not just this receptor: Around 30 CD8+ CDR3 sequences were found to be shared between patients and controls, but these sequences appeared to be highly expressed in patients and within the immunodominant clones of the patients. Between patients and healthy controls, no significant difference in CD8+ Simpson's diversity was found (P=0.060).

This clonotype was detected only a few times. Its binding antigen is unknown. Base quality data are lacking; no much larger clone is found one base away. In the study, sorted CD4+ and CD8+ blood T cells from patients with severe aplastic anemia and from healthy subjects underwent deep sequencing of TCR repertoires. Ficoll-Paque density gradient centrifugation was used to isolate peripheral blood mononuclear cells. CD4+ and CD8+ T cells were sorted by FACS or magnetic beads before DNA extraction. Material: sorted CD4+, CD8+, or CD8+CD57+ T cells (not recorded which) from PBMCs. The clonotype was recovered from a human donor in good health.

This receptor has the CDR3 CSAPGLANTGELFF. The DNA sequence reads TGCAGTGCTCCGGGACTAGCGAACACCGGGGAGCTGTTTTTT. The V and J genes are TRBV20-1 and TRBJ2-2; the central 8 bases match TRBD2. The germline V gene (reference sequence) specifies DFQATT as CDR1 and SNEGSKA as CDR2. V trim: 5 bases; J trim: 0 bases; unmatched bases: 2. From cysteine to phenylalanine, the CDR3 is 14 amino acids long. Only CDR3 DNA is held: 42 bases, read in frame from base 1.